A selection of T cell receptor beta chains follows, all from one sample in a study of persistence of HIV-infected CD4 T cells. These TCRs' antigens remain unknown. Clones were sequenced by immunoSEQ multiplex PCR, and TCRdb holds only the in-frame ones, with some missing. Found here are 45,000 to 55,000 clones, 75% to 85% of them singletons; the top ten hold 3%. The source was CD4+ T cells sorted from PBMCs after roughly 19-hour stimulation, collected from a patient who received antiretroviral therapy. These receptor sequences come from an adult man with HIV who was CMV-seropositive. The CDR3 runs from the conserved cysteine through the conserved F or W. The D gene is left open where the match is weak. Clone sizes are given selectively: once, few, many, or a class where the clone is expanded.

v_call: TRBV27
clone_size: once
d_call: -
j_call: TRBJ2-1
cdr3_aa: CASSQKQGSYNEQFF

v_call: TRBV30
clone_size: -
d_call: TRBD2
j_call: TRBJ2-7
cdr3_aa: CAWKTRLASYEQYF

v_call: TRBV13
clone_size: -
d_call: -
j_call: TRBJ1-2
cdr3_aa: CASSITGQFVGGYTF

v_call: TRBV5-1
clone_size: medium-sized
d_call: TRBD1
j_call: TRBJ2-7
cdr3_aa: CASSSSGTGDREQYF

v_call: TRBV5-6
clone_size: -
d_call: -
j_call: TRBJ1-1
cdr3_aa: CASSFYVIRDTEAFF

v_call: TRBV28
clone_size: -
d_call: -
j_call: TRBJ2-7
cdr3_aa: CASSLTGGTGNEQYF

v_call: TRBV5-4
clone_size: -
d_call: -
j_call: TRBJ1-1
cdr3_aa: CASSPGRMNTEAFF

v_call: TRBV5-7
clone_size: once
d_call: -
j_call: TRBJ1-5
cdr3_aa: CASRQVTGWHGPQHF

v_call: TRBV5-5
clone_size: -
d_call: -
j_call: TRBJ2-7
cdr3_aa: CASSFGQFYEQYF

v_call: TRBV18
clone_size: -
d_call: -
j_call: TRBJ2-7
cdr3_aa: CASSPGQSLTYEQYF

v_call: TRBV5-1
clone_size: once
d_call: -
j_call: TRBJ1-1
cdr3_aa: CASSFSGPGNTEAFF

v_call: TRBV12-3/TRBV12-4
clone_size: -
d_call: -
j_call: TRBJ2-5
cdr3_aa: CASRTGGLETQYF

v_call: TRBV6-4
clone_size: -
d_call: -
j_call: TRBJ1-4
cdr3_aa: CASSDQEGKLFF

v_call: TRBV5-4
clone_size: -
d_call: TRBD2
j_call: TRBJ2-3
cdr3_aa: CASSPPTSGRTDTQYF

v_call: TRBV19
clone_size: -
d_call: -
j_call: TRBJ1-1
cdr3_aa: CASSYRDYMNTEAFF

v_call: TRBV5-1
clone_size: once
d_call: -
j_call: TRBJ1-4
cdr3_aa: CASSLGTATNEKLFF

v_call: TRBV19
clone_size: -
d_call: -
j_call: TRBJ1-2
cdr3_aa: CASSIVSPGGTGGYTF

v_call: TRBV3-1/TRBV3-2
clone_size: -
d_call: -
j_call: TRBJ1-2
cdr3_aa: CASSREGSYGYTF

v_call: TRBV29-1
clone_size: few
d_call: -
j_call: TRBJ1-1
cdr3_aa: CSVVANTEAFF